This TCR beta chain was observed in a study of T cell repertoires in cytomegalovirus infection. The overall study: As its CMV epitopes, the study selected recently identified HLA-C-restricted and well-studied HLA-B-restricted targets. TCR beta signatures that were public indicated CMV infection and matching HLA type. Study observations and caveats: Dominant in the ex vivo response were TCR beta clonotypes restricted by HLA-C and specific for CMV. The cumulative frequency of public TCR beta families distinguished individuals who carried CMV together with the relevant HLA.

The trim removed 5 bases at V and 5 bases at J, leaving 7 bases unmatched. The CDR3 is 15 amino acids. CDR1 and CDR2 from the germline V gene are SEHNR and FQNEAQ (reference sequence). TCRdb reprocessed the reads with MiXCR, giving one entry per CDR3 protein. The sample has fewer than 650,000 distinct CDR3 sequences; around 40% are singletons. Of note for this clonotype: What it binds is unknown.

V is TRBV7-9 and J is TRBJ2-1, with 9 bases fitting TRBD2. The sample was cultured PBMCs, taken from culture after CMV antigen stimulation. This clonotype was sampled from a human donor in good health (CMV status not recorded). Some clones in this sample may be carry-over from other donors' samples. CDR3 DNA sequence: TGTGCCAGCAGCCCTAGCGCTAGCGGGGACAATGAGCAGTTCTTC. Translating it yields CASSPSASGDNEQFF.